This entry features one TCR beta chain sequence. The antigen is not known. The data are from a study of response to subunit inactivated influenza vaccine. Trimming pared 7 bases from V and 0 bases from J, leaving 11 bases between. CDR1 and CDR2 (germline): SQVTM, ANQGSEA. This CDR3 has 13 residues. TCRdb ran MiXCR on the RT-PCR reads and lists one entry per CDR3 protein. Of roughly 460,000 distinct CDR3 sequences listed, 11% are singletons. Study findings and constraints: Authors suggested each seasonal influenza vaccination recruits few new T cells.

The sequence derives from a middle-aged man who received an inactivated influenza vaccine. This sample comprised PBMCs from blood, obtained roughly 46 days after vaccination. The chain recombines TRBV29-1 with TRBJ2-3; D might be TRBD2 (6 bases). The CDR3 reads CSAWAGSTDTQYF. CDR3 nucleotide sequence: TGCAGCGCATGGGCGGGGAGCACAGATACGCAGTATTTT.